The rows below give T cell receptor beta chains drawn from one sample of a study of CD8 T cells in ankylosing spondylitis. TCRdb independently ran MiXCR on the 5' RACE reads; one entry per CDR3 protein. The data hold a few hundred thousand distinct CDR3 sequences, with about 18% observed a single time. The source material was blood, either unsorted or a sorted T cell fraction (not recorded which). These receptors were taken from a male donor with ankylosing spondylitis or in good health (not recorded which). Both conserved end residues are part of each CDR3.

v_call	j_call	cdr3_aa
TRBV7-9	TRBJ2-4	CASSFRDSQNIQYF
TRBV10-2	TRBJ2-7	CASSDRAVPYEQYF
TRBV29-1	TRBJ2-2	CSAFGRDGNTGELFF
TRBV12-3/TRBV12-4	TRBJ2-7	CASSFGLGPPEQYF
TRBV20-1	TRBJ2-1	CSASNAEQFF
TRBV2	TRBJ2-7	CASSPDSLQGDEQYF
TRBV7-2	TRBJ2-2	CASSSGQGILTGELFF
TRBV11-1	TRBJ2-3	CASSSLGLAVTTDTQYF
TRBV4-1	TRBJ1-5	CASSQQGVLTPQHF
TRBV11-2	TRBJ2-3	CASSLVSPGLATTDTQYF
TRBV14	TRBJ2-1	CASSQDVASSYNEQFF
TRBV3-1	TRBJ2-7	CASSQDYNYEQYF
TRBV6-1	TRBJ1-1	CASSVNPGANTEAFF
TRBV20-1	TRBJ2-1	CSARDPGLSYNEQFF
TRBV4-1	TRBJ2-2	CASSRQRTSGGELFF
TRBV4-1	TRBJ2-4	CASSQVGPGGWDIQYF
TRBV19	TRBJ1-2	CASSIDRPYGYTF
TRBV6-1	TRBJ1-4	CASSDGGYDEKLFF
TRBV28	TRBJ2-3	CASRGADTRQDTDTQYF
TRBV5-5	TRBJ2-3	CASSLAGPRPGDTQYF
TRBV4-1	TRBJ2-5	CASSHLTGVGETQYF
TRBV10-3	TRBJ2-1	CAISHQDRYNEQFF
TRBV4-1	TRBJ2-7	CASSQDLYGSTYEQYF
TRBV25-1	TRBJ2-4	CASSSGGENIQYF
TRBV12-3/TRBV12-4	TRBJ2-1	CASSFGGVEQFF
TRBV12-3/TRBV12-4	TRBJ2-2	CASSRPGTSGTGELFF
TRBV7-9	TRBJ2-7	CASSLVGLRDPYEQYF
TRBV29-1	TRBJ2-7	CSVRPELDYEQYF
TRBV6-2/TRBV6-3	TRBJ2-1	CASSYSIWGQGARSSYNEQFF
TRBV5-8	TRBJ2-7	CASTYGGAGLALPEQYF